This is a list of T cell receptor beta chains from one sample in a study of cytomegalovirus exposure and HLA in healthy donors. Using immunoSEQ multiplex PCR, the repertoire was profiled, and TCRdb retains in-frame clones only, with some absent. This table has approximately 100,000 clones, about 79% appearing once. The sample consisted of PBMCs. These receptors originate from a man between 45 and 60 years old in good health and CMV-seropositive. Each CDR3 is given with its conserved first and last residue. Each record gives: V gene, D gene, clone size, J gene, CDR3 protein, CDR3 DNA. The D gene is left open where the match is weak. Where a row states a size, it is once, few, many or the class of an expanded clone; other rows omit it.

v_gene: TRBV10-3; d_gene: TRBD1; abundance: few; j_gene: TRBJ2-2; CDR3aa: CAITPGQGLTGELFF; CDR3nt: TGTGCCATCACCCCAGGACAGGGACTCACCGGGGAGCTGTTTTTT
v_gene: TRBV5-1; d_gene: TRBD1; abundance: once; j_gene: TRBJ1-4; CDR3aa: CASSPDRGVEKLFF; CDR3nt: TGCGCCAGCAGTCCCGACAGGGGAGTTGAAAAACTGTTTTTT
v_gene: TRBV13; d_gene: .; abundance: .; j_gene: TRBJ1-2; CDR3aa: CASSLQEDNYGYTF; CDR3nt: TGTGCCAGCAGCCTACAAGAGGATAACTATGGCTACACCTTC
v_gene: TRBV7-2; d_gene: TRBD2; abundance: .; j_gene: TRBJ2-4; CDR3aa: CASSPMGLLFLAKNIQYF; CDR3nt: TGTGCCAGCAGCCCAATGGGACTACTGTTTCTAGCCAAAAACATTCAGTACTTC
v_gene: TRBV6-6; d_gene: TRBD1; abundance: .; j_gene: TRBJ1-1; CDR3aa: CASSSGGGMNTEAFF; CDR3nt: TGTGCCAGCAGTTCAGGGGGCGGGATGAACACTGAAGCTTTCTTT
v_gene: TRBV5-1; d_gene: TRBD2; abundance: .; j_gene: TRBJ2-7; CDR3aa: CASSLSSGYYEQYF; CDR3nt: TGCGCCAGCAGCTTGTCTAGCGGATATTACGAGCAGTACTTC
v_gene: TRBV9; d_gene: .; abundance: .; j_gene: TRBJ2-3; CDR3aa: CASSARDRGGFTDTQYF; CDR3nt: TGTGCCAGCAGCGCGCGTGATAGAGGGGGTTTCACAGATACGCAGTATTTT
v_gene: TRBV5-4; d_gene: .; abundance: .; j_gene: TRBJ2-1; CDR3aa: CASSLSGGLPYNEQFF; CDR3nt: TGTGCCAGCAGCTTGTCTGGGGGACTCCCCTACAATGAGCAGTTCTTC
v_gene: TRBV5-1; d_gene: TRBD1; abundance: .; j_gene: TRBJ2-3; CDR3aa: CASSLAVDRGSADTQYF; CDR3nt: TGCGCCAGCAGCTTGGCCGTGGACAGGGGAAGTGCAGATACGCAGTATTTT
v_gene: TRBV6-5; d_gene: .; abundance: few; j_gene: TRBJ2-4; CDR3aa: CASSSAGFGKNSQYF; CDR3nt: TGTGCCAGCAGTTCAGCAGGGTTTGGCAAAAACAGTCAGTACTTC
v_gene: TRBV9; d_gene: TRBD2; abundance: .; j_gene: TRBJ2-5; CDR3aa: CASSPRPAGGQETQYF; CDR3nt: TGTGCCAGCAGCCCTAGGCCAGCGGGGGGCCAAGAGACCCAGTACTTC
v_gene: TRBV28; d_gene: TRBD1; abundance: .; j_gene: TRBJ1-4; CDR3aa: CAWGQGANEKLFF; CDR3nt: TGTGCCTGGGGGCAGGGGGCAAATGAAAAACTGTTTTTT
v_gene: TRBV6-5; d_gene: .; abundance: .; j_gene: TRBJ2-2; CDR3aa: CASSPFRSTGELFF; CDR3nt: TGTGCCAGCAGTCCCTTTCGGTCGACCGGGGAGCTGTTTTTT
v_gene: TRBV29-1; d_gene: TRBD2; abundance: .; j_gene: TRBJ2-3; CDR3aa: CSVEDQLAGGRGTDTQYF; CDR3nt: TGCAGCGTTGAAGATCAACTAGCGGGAGGGCGCGGGACAGATACGCAGTATTTT
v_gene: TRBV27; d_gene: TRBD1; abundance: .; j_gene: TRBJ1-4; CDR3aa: CASRPRTGGDEKLFF; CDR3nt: TGTGCCAGCAGGCCCAGGACAGGGGGCGATGAAAAACTGTTTTTT
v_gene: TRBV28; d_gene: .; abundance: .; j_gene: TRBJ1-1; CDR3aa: CASSHPRGASTEAFF; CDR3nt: TGTGCCAGCAGCCATCCCAGGGGAGCTAGCACTGAAGCTTTCTTT
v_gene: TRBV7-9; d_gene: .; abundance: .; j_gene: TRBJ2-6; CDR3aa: CASSLGGGISGANVLTF; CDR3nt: TGTGCCAGCAGCTTAGGTGGAGGAATCTCTGGGGCCAACGTCCTGACTTTC
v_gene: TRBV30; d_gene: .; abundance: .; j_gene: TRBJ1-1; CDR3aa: CAWSVRRETEAFF; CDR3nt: TGTGCCTGGAGTGTACGGAGGGAGACTGAAGCTTTCTTT
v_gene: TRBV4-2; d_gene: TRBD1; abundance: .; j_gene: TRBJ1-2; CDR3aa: CASSREGAQGYGYTF; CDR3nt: TGTGCCAGCAGCCGAGAGGGGGCGCAAGGCTATGGCTACACCTTC
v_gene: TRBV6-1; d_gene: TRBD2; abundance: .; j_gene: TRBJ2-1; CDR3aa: CASSGRLAGSNEQFF; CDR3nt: TGTGCCAGCAGTGGTAGACTAGCGGGGAGCAATGAGCAGTTCTTC
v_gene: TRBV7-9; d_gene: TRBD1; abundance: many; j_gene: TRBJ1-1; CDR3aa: CASSLPGTVNTEAFF; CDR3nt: TGTGCCAGCAGCCTACCCGGGACAGTGAACACTGAAGCTTTCTTT
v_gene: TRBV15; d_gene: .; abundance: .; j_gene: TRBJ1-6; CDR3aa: CATSKSRGWDSPLHF; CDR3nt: TGTGCCACCAGCAAGAGCAGGGGTTGGGATTCACCCCTCCACTTT
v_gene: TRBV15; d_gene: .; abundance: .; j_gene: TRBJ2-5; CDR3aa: CATSRDRAQETQYF; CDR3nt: TGTGCCACCAGCAGAGACAGGGCCCAAGAGACCCAGTACTTC
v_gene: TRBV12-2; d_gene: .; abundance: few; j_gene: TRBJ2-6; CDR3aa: CASRLVPGQTGANVLTF; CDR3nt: TGTGCAAGTCGCTTAGTCCCGGGACAGACTGGGGCCAACGTCCTGACTTTC
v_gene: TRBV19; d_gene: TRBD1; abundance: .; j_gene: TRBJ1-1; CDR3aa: CASSRGQIEAFF; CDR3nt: TGTGCCAGTAGTAGGGGACAGATAGAAGCTTTCTTT
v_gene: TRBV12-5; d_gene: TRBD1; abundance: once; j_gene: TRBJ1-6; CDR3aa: CASGRQGVGPLHF; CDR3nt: TGTGCTAGTGGGCGACAGGGAGTGGGACCCCTCCACTTT
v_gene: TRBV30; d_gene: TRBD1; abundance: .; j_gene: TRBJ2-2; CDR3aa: CAWETTGAGELFF; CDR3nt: TGTGCCTGGGAGACGACAGGGGCGGGGGAGCTGTTTTTT
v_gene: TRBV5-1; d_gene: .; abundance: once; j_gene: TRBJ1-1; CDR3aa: CASSLEWGGQTEAFF; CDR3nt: TGCGCCAGCAGCTTGGAATGGGGGGGGCAGACTGAAGCTTTCTTT
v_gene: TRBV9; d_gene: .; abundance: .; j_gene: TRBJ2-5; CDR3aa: CASSGRGRETQYF; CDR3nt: TGTGCCAGCAGCGGCCGAGGGAGGGAGACCCAGTACTTC
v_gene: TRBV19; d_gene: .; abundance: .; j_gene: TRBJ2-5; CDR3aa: CASSIGRVETQYF; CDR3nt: TGTGCCAGTAGTATAGGCAGGGTCGAGACCCAGTACTTC
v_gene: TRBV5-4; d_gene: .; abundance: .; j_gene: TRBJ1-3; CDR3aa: CASSRRDFGNTIYF; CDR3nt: TGTGCCAGCAGCCGAAGGGACTTCGGAAACACCATATATTTT
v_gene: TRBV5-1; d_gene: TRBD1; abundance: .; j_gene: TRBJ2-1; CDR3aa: CASSRQGTDNEQFF; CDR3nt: TGCGCCAGCAGCCGGCAAGGGACAGACAATGAGCAGTTCTTC
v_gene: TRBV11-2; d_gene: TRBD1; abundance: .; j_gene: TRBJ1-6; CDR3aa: CASSRGGSGSPLHF; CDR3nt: TGTGCCAGCAGCAGAGGGGGCTCTGGTTCACCCCTCCACTTT